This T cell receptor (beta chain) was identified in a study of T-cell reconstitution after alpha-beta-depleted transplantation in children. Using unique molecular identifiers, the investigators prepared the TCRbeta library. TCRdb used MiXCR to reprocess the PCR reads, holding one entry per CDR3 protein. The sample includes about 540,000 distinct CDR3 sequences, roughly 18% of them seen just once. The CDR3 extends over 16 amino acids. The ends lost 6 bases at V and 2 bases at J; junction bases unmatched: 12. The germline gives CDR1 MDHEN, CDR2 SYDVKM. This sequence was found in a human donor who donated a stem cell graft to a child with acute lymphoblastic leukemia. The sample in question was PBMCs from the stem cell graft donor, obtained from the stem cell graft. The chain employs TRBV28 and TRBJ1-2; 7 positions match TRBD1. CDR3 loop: CASRIFTWDSNYGYTF. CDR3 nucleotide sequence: TGTGCCAGCAGGATCTTTACTTGGGACAGCAACTATGGCTACACCTTC.